This TCR beta chain was sequenced for a study of beta chain features in type 1 diabetes. This clone was seen only a few times. Antigen specificity is unknown. Overall study results and limits: PCR, the amplification step, might favor shorter templates, equally in patients and controls. Moderately but significantly shorter TCRB CDR3s were found in Type 1 diabetes patients in all four CD4+ subsets. Researchers reported that naive, central memory and Treg TCRB repertoires appeared more similar in patients than in healthy donors. When VDJ junctions were examined, type 1 diabetes patients showed fewer insertions and more deletions.

Each sorted population was over 95% pure. Trimming took 4 bases from V and 6 from J, leaving 11 bases between them. The CDR3 spans 12 residues. CDR1 SQVTM and CDR2 ANQGSEA come from the germline V gene. As every portion of the isolated RNA was reverse transcribed, the sequencing read expressed TCRB transcripts. Profiling relied on immunoSEQ multiplex PCR, and the TCRdb table lists in-frame clones only, not all of them. This sample yields about 740,000 clones, of which around an eighth are seen a single time; approximately 0.022% belongs to the top ten. Sequencing was performed on naive CD4+ T cells from blood. This clonotype was sampled from a young man with type 1 diabetes. The chain combines TRBV29-1 with TRBJ2-3; tentative D call: TRBD2 (5 bases). CDR3 sequence: CSVARSGDTQYF. The CDR3 DNA is TGCAGCGTTGCACGATCGGGGGATACGCAGTATTTT.